These 16 T cell receptor beta chains share one sample of origin, sequenced in a study of OX40 agonist ivuxolimab in advanced cancers. Here immunoSEQ multiplex PCR was the method, and the copy in TCRdb shows in-frame clones only, minus some. The top ten clones hold 2.8% of a sample with 75,000 to 90,000 clones, roughly nine tenths of them seen once. The sequences come from CD4+ or CD8+ T cells sorted from blood, collected in a trial of the OX40 agonist ivuxolimab. All receptors derive from an adult with an advanced solid tumor such as melanoma, head and neck, liver or kidney cancer.

V gene TRBV19 combines with J gene TRBJ2-5, with D perhaps TRBD2 (6 bases). Germline V lookup: CDR1 LNHDA, CDR2 SQIVND (reference sequence). This CDR3 region has 12 residues. V lost 7 bases, J lost 7 bases, and 13 bases lay in between. The CDR3 region has the DNA TGTGCCAGTACCGGGGGTATTGGGACCCAGTACTTC. Translated: CASTGGIGTQYF.

This chain joins TRBV30 and TRBJ2-7; D gene unclear. The germline V gene encodes CDR1 GTSNPN and CDR2 SVGIG (reference sequence). The CDR3 has 13 amino acids. Trimming pared 1 base from V and 2 bases from J, leaving 9 bases between. The CDR3 region is CAWSGVRAYEQYF. In DNA form, the CDR3 reads TGTGCCTGGAGTGGGGTACGGGCCTACGAGCAGTACTTC.

This clone was counted between two and nine times. The rearrangement uses TRBV12-5 and TRBJ1-5; tentative D call: TRBD1 (5 bases). This CDR3 region has 17 residues. V dropped 1 base and J dropped 3 bases, with 16 bases sitting between them. Germline V gene sequence: CDR1 LGHNT, CDR2 FRNRAP. In DNA, the CDR3 is TGTGCTAGTGGTTTGGATTTATTTGGGGCTATCAATCAGCCCCAGCATTTT. Its translation is CASGLDLFGAINQPQHF.

This clone turned up a few times. V is TRBV6-5 and J is TRBJ2-1; D gene ambiguous. CDR1 MNHEY and CDR2 SVGAGI come from the germline V gene. V gave up 6 bases and J gave up 0 bases, with 12 bases separating them. The CDR3 is 15 residues long. In DNA, the CDR3 is TGTGCCAGCAGCTGGCAGAAGAGCTCCTACAATGAGCAGTTCTTC. It translates to CASSWQKSSYNEQFF.

The chain employs TRBV6-6 and TRBJ1-5; D gene ambiguous. The CDR3 spans 11 residues. Trimming left V 6 bases short and J 9 bases short, with 9 bases between. The germline V gene has CDR1 MNHNY and CDR2 SVGAGI (reference sequence). CDR3: CASSPSGPQHF. Written as DNA, the CDR3 is TGTGCCAGCAGCCCCTCGGGGCCCCAGCATTTT.

The chain links TRBV6-1 to TRBJ2-5, with TRBD1 matching over 9 bases. This CDR3 has 13 residues. V lost 8 bases to trimming and J lost 6 bases; unmatched junction nucleotides: 7. Per germline, CDR1 MNHNS and CDR2 SASEGT. CDR3 bases: TGTGCCAGCGATAGGACAGGGGTGAAGACCCAGTACTTC. Its translation is CASDRTGVKTQYF.

A remark on this clone: The same CDR3 arises from other DNA sequences in this sample as well. V is TRBV11-3 and J is TRBJ2-5; tentative D call: TRBD2 (7 bases). Germline values: CDR1 SGHNT, CDR2 YENEEA. The CDR3 loop spans 15 amino acids. V was cut by 7 bases and J by 5 bases, with 20 bases left in between. The CDR3 DNA is TGTGCCAGCAACTCCATGGGGGAGGGGGGGGAGACCCAGTACTTC. This codes for CASNSMGEGGETQYF.

The rearrangement joins TRBV6-9 to TRBJ1-2, with D unresolved. Germline V CDR1 and CDR2: MNHGY, SVAAGI. The CDR3 is made up of 11 amino acids. V shed 3 bases and J shed 5 bases, with 4 bases lying between them. The CDR3 loop is CASSYGYGYTF. The CDR3 bases are TGTGCCAGCAGTTACGGATATGGCTACACCTTC.

For the CDR3, the DNA is TGTGCCAGCATCTACTCGGGCACGCTGCCTGAAGCTTTCTTT. Protein product: CASIYSGTLPEAFF. The chain uses TRBV6-6 and TRBJ1-1; D is unclear. Trimming left V 7 bases short and J 6 bases short, with 18 bases between. The CDR3 contains 14 residues. Germline V CDR1 and CDR2: MNHNY, SVGAGI (reference sequence).

CDR3 bases: TGTGCCAACCCGCGATTAAAGAATCAGCCCCAGCATTTT. It specifies CANPRLKNQPQHF. The chain has TRBV2 and TRBJ1-5; no clear D gene. This CDR3 spans 13 amino acids. V lost 10 bases, J lost 4 bases, and 14 bases lay in between. Germline CDR1 SNHLY, CDR2 FYNNEI.

This sequence joins TRBV6-1 and TRBJ2-7; 13 bases fit TRBD2. This CDR3 has 15 amino acids. The germline gives CDR1 MNHNS, CDR2 SASEGT. Unmatched junction bases numbered 13, after V lost 10 bases and J lost 7 bases. The CDR3 DNA follows: TGTGCCACCACCCGGGGACTAGCGGGACCCCTGGAGCAGTACTTC. This gives the protein CATTRGLAGPLEQYF.

V gene TRBV5-1 combines with J gene TRBJ1-1, with D possibly matching TRBD1 (6 bases). The germline V gene encodes CDR1 SGHRS and CDR2 YFSETQ. The CDR3 runs to 15 residues. V was pared by 4 bases and J by 8 bases, with 21 bases between. The CDR3: CASSTGVGGLFEAFF. The CDR3 DNA reads as TGCGCCAGCAGCACCGGGGTAGGGGGGCTCTTCGAAGCTTTCTTT.

The rearrangement links TRBV10-1 to TRBJ1-1; 7 bases match TRBD1. CDR3 length equals 14 residues. CDR1 and CDR2 from the germline V gene are WNHNN and SYGVQD (reference sequence). J gave up 0 bases and V 6 bases, and 4 bases lay outside the gene matches. DNA for the CDR3: TGCGCCAGCAGCTTCGGACAGGTGAACACTGAAGCTTTCTTT. It is translated as CASSFGQVNTEAFF.

This chain connects TRBV4-2 to TRBJ2-1, with D perhaps given as TRBD1 or TRBD2 (5 bases each). Trimming removed 4 bases from V and 7 bases from J, with 20 bases in between. The CDR3 length is 16 residues. Germline-derived CDR1 and CDR2 are LGHNA and YNFKEQ. As DNA, the CDR3 is TGTGCCAGCAGCCCTCTGGGGACCGTCGGGTCTAATGAGCAGTTCTTC. It is translated as CASSPLGTVGSNEQFF.

Concerning this clone itself: A junction end diverges from the germline sequence, so it may reflect a read error. The chain employs TRBV6-1 and TRBJ2-3; TRBD1 or TRBD2 may be the D gene (6 bases each). CDR3 size: 16 residues. Germline CDR1 reads MNHNS; CDR2 reads SASEGT. CDR3 loop: CASSEGPGPGADTQYF. The CDR3 DNA reads TGTGCCAGCAGCGAAGGTCCGGGACCGGGGGCCGATACGCAGTATTTT.

The J gene is TRBJ1-3, the V gene TRBV2, with TRBD1 as a possible D gene (5 bases). The CDR3 totals 17 residues. V shed 7 bases and J shed 0 bases, with 19 bases lying between them. Germline V gives CDR1 SNHLY, CDR2 FYNNEI. CDR3 sequence reads: CASTTGGEGSSGNTIYF. The CDR3 DNA reads TGTGCCAGCACCACCGGGGGAGAGGGGTCCTCTGGAAACACCATATATTTT.